Sequencing of this TCR beta chain was carried out in a study of cytomegalovirus exposure and HLA in healthy donors. Study-wide points: Relative to equally common others, HLA-associated TCR beta chains showed greater clonal expansion in a later analysis. In presence/absence analyses, roughly uniform sequencing depth across donors was assumed.

Primers for the PCR totalled 60 Vbeta and 13 Jbeta. The repertoire was sequenced with immunoSEQ multiplex PCR; TCRdb's copy has only in-frame clones and lacks some. Of about 150,000 clones in the sample, more than 75% are singletons; the top ten hold 5.6%. This clone was detected only once. Its antigen is not known. In germline, CDR1 is MGHDK, CDR2 SYGVNS. J gave up 11 bases and V 5 bases, and 14 bases lay outside the gene matches. The CDR3 length is 14 residues. This clonotype was obtained from a woman aged 40 to 49 in good health and CMV-seropositive. The material sequenced was PBMCs. V is TRBV25-1 and J is TRBJ1-1; 7 bases align to TRBD1. Here the CDR3 DNA reads TGTGCCAGCAGTCCACAGGGGACGCTTCCAACGGCTTTCTTT. This sequence encodes CASSPQGTLPTAFF.